The subject of this entry is one TCR beta chain. The entry originates in a study of blood T cell repertoires in COVID-19. Study at large: Samples of COVID-19 (acute and convalescent) were obtained from the United States, Italy and Spain.

Generated by immunoSEQ multiplex PCR, the TCRdb table keeps only in-frame clones and is missing some. The table has roughly 200,000 clones, over 65% seen once. This CDR3 region has 15 residues. From germline, CDR1 is LNHDA and CDR2 SQIVND (reference sequence). V was cut by 6 bases and J by 6 bases, with 21 bases left in between. A Seattle source enrolled patients during active infection and followed them longitudinally. The source is a person aged 65 to 85 with COVID-19, enrolled during active disease. The genes are TRBV19 and TRBJ2-7; possible D gene TRBD1, 6 bases. Sequencing was performed on peripheral blood. CDR3 DNA sequence: TGTGCCAGTAGCACTACGGTAGGACAGCCGCTCGAGCAGTACTTC. This encodes CASSTTVGQPLEQYF.